The 31 T cell receptor beta chains listed next were all sequenced from one sample in a study of blood T cell repertoires in COVID-19. The repertoire was sequenced with immunoSEQ multiplex PCR; TCRdb's copy has only in-frame clones and lacks some. This repertoire shows 250,000 or so clones, under 90% found once; its top ten account for about 1.8%. Specimen: PBMCs or T cells enriched from blood (not recorded which). These receptor sequences come from a man in his fifties or sixties who had recovered from COVID-19.

This chain links TRBV21-1 with TRBJ2-1; the table's D call of TRBD1 was not tested on the DNA. TRBV21-1 is reported as a pseudogene. There are 16 residues in the CDR3. CDR3 DNA sequence: TGTGCCAGCAGCAAAAGGGACAGCCTAACCTACAATGAGCAGTTCTTC. Translating gives CASSKRDSLTYNEQFF.

The chain is built from TRBV5-4 and TRBJ2-7, with TRBD2 as a possible D gene (6 bases). Germline-derived CDR1 and CDR2 are SGHNT and YYREEE (reference sequence). V lost 9 bases and J lost 3, with 13 bases in between. The CDR3 length is 12 residues. The CDR3 DNA reads as TGTGCCACGGGACTGGAAGGCTACGAGCAGTACTTC. It yields the protein CATGLEGYEQYF.

The genes are TRBV4-1 and TRBJ1-1; 7 bases match TRBD1. The CDR3 runs 15 residues. Germline V gene data show CDR1 as MGHRA and CDR2 as YSYEKL. With V trimmed by 4 bases and J by 0 bases, 5 bases remained unmatched. CDR3 region: CASSLTDRVNTEAFF. CDR3 in DNA: TGCGCCAGCAGCCTAACAGACAGGGTGAACACTGAAGCTTTCTTT.

The genes are TRBV19 and TRBJ2-1; 9 bases are a match to TRBD2. Trimming removed 7 bases from V and 0 bases from J; junction bases left unmatched: 4. The germline gives CDR1 LNHDA, CDR2 SQIVND (reference sequence). This CDR3 is 15 amino acids long. The CDR3 nucleotides are TGTGCCAGTAAGCGGGGGGTTAGCTCCTACAATGAGCAGTTCTTC. Its translation is CASKRGVSSYNEQFF. Combining the CDR3 with reference TRBV19 and TRBJ2-1 gives the whole variable domain DGGITQSPKYLFRKEGQNVTLSCEQNLNHDAMYWYRQDPGQGLRLIYYSQIVNDFQKGDIAEGYSVSREKKESFPLTVTSAQKNPTAFYLCASKRGVSSYNEQFFGPGTRLTVL.

The CDR3 spells CASSLDAGFSGNTIYF. CDR3 in DNA: TGTGCCAGCAGCTTAGACGCGGGATTCTCTGGAAACACCATATATTTT. The chain recombines TRBV7-9 with TRBJ1-3; D uncertain. This CDR3 has 16 amino acids. The germline gives CDR1 SEHNR, CDR2 FQNEAQ (reference sequence). V lost 1 base and J 0 bases, leaving 10 bases between the germline ends.

This clone was seen once. The J gene is TRBJ1-6, the V gene TRBV7-8; no firm D call. The CDR3 consists of 17 residues. Germline values: CDR1 SGHVS, CDR2 FQNEAQ. V was clipped by 1 base and J by 3 bases, with 13 bases between them. The chain's CDR3 is CASSLVLGPSYNSPLHF. The CDR3 DNA reads as TGTGCCAGCAGCTTAGTTCTTGGGCCAAGCTATAATTCACCCCTCCACTTT.

This rearrangement joins TRBV27 to TRBJ1-1; no clear D gene. The CDR3 is made up of 16 amino acids. The germline V gene encodes CDR1 MNHEY and CDR2 SMNVEV (reference sequence). Trimming pared 7 bases from V and 1 base from J, leaving 19 bases between. DNA for the CDR3: TGTGCCAGCAAGGATTGGAGTGCCAACCCGAACACTGAAGCTTTCTTT. This translates into CASKDWSANPNTEAFF.

This sequence joins TRBV9 and TRBJ1-2, with TRBD1 matching 10 bases. The germline gives CDR1 SGDLS, CDR2 YYNGEE. Trimming took 1 base from V and 6 from J; bases not matched to a gene: 3. CDR3 length equals 14 residues. CDR3 nucleotide sequence: TGTGCCAGCAGCGTATCTGGGACAGGGGATGGCTACACCTTC. It encodes CASSVSGTGDGYTF.

The V and J genes are TRBV5-6 and TRBJ1-2, with D possibly TRBD1 on 6 matching bases. In germline, CDR1 is SGHDT, CDR2 YYEEEE. The V end was cut by 2 bases, the J end by 2 bases, with 10 bases between. CDR3 length: 14 amino acids. CDR3 bases: TGTGCCAGCAGCTTAGAGGGGGGGAACTATGGCTACACCTTC. The encoded protein is CASSLEGGNYGYTF.

V usage is TRBV19 and J usage is TRBJ1-6; possibly TRBD1 for D (5 bases). This CDR3 region has 13 residues. CDR1 is LNHDA, CDR2 SQIVND, per germline (reference sequence). The V and J ends lost 5 bases and 12 bases respectively, with 14 bases between them. DNA of the CDR3: TGTGCCAGTAGTCTCGACAGATTTTTACCCCTCCACTTT. It codes for CASSLDRFLPLHF.

The rearrangement uses TRBV10-2 and TRBJ1-1, with TRBD1 as a possible D gene (6 bases). This CDR3 region has 13 residues. The germline V gene encodes CDR1 WSHSY and CDR2 SAAADI. The ends were cut back, 5 bases at V and 5 bases at J, with 12 bases in the middle. In DNA, the CDR3 is TGCGCCAGCAGTCCATACAGGGATACTGAAGCTTTCTTT. Protein sequence: CASSPYRDTEAFF.

CDR3: CASRSLRGRSYGYTF. The DNA for the CDR3 is TGTGCCAGCAGGTCTCTCAGGGGCAGGTCCTATGGCTACACCTTC. The chain links TRBV11-2 to TRBJ1-2; a weak D match, TRBD1 (6 bases). V shed 6 bases and J shed 4 bases, with 18 bases lying between them. CDR1 is SGHAT and CDR2 is FQNNGV in the germline V gene. This CDR3 comprises 15 residues.

V gene TRBV18 combines with J gene TRBJ1-3; 9 bases align to TRBD1. The CDR3 length is 21 residues. The V and J ends lost 2 bases and 0 bases, in that order; junction bases with no gene match: 17. The germline V gene encodes CDR1 KGHSH and CDR2 LQKENI. CDR3 protein: CASSPKAWTGANPNSGNTIYF. The CDR3 DNA sequence: TGTGCCAGCTCACCAAAGGCGTGGACAGGGGCTAACCCAAACTCTGGAAACACCATATATTTT. Supplemented by reference TRBV18 and TRBJ1-3, the full variable domain reads NAGVMQNPRHLVRRRGQEARLRCSPMKGHSHVYWYRQLPEEGLKFMVYLQKENIIDESGMPKERFSAEFPKEGPSILRIQQVVRGDSAAYFCASSPKAWTGANPNSGNTIYFGEGSWLTVV.

The chain has TRBV10-1 and TRBJ2-7, with a tentative D call TRBD1 (6 bases). V lost 8 bases and J 2 bases, leaving 16 bases between the germline ends. Germline loops: CDR1 WNHNN, CDR2 SYGVQD (reference sequence). The CDR3 sequence is 14 residues long. CDR3 nucleotides: TGCGCCAGCCCTGACAGGCAACCTCCCTACGAGCAGTACTTC. This codes for CASPDRQPPYEQYF.

The genes are TRBV5-5 and TRBJ1-2, with a tentative D call TRBD1 (5 bases). The germline CDR1 and CDR2 sequences are SGHKS and YYEKEE (reference sequence). The CDR3 covers 16 residues. V was pared by 3 bases and J by 8 bases, with 23 bases between. The CDR3 loop is CASSSGEWRVTVGYTF. The CDR3 nucleotides are TGTGCCAGCAGCTCGGGGGAGTGGCGAGTGACTGTCGGCTACACCTTC. Based on the CDR3 plus reference TRBV5-5 and TRBJ1-2, the full variable domain is DAGVTQSPTHLIKTRGQQVTLRCSPISGHKSVSWYQQVLGQGPQFIFQYYEKEERGRGNFPDRFSARQFPNYSSELNVNALLLGDSALYLCASSSGEWRVTVGYTFGSGTRLTVV.

This clone came up once. The chain carries TRBV6-2 or TRBV6-3 and TRBJ1-1; D might be TRBD1 (5 bases). Per the germline V gene, CDR1 is MNHEY and CDR2 is SVGEGT. V shed 2 bases and J shed 0 bases, with 7 bases lying between them. The CDR3 consists of 14 residues. In DNA, the CDR3 is TGTGCCAGCAGTTACGGGACTTTGAACACTGAAGCTTTCTTT. It specifies CASSYGTLNTEAFF.

The table lists this clone with a few counts. This chain uses TRBV5-1 with TRBJ1-1; TRBD1 aligns across 7 bases. Germline CDR1 and CDR2: SGHRS and YFSETQ. The CDR3 is made up of 16 amino acids. V gave up 4 bases and J gave up 0 bases; unmatched junction bases: 9. The CDR3 spells CASSIGQANLNTEAFF. CDR3 bases: TGCGCCAGCAGCATCGGACAGGCGAACCTGAACACTGAAGCTTTCTTT.

The V gene is TRBV2, the J gene TRBJ2-3; the match to TRBD2 covers 8 bases. Per the germline V gene, CDR1 is SNHLY and CDR2 is FYNNEI. This CDR3 is built from 15 residues. Trimming at V came to 2 bases and at J to 3 bases, leaving 4 bases not matched to a gene. The CDR3 sequence is CASSESGGGTDTQYF. The DNA for the CDR3 is TGTGCCAGCAGTGAATCTGGCGGGGGGACAGATACGCAGTATTTT.

The chain carries TRBV5-5 and TRBJ1-1; D gene ambiguous. The CDR3 extends over 13 amino acids. Germline lookup yields CDR1 SGHKS and CDR2 YYEKEE (reference sequence). V lost 4 bases to trimming and J lost 5 bases, with 12 bases between them. CDR3 protein: CASSIRRPTEAFF. DNA for the CDR3: TGTGCCAGCAGCATAAGGCGGCCGACTGAAGCTTTCTTT.

The J gene is TRBJ1-2, the V gene TRBV19; D gene uncertain. CDR3 length: 13 residues. Trimming cost V 5 bases and J 1 base, with 8 bases left between them. CDR1 and CDR2 from the germline V gene are LNHDA and SQIVND (reference sequence). Written as DNA, the CDR3 is TGTGCCAGTAGTGTGACACGTAACTATGGCTACACCTTC. Translating gives CASSVTRNYGYTF.

The rearrangement links TRBV7-2 to TRBJ1-2; TRBD1 matches 8 bases. V trimming: 5 bases; J trimming: 7 bases; junction bases outside the gene matches: 6. CDR3 length: 13 amino acids. The germline gives CDR1 SGHTA, CDR2 FQGNSA. The CDR3 DNA reads TGTGCCAGCAGCGCTCAGGGGGCGCTTGGCTACACCTTC. Its protein product is CASSAQGALGYTF.

The V and J genes are TRBV13 and TRBJ2-3; TRBD2 matches 13 bases. V was clipped by 0 bases and J by 2 bases; unmatched bases: 14. Germline V gives CDR1 PRHDT, CDR2 FYEKMQ (reference sequence). This CDR3 has 21 amino acids. The CDR3 nucleotides read TGTGCCAGCAGCTTAGGCCGTGGCCGACTAGCGGGGGGAGGGGCCACAGATACGCAGTATTTT. Amino acid sequence: CASSLGRGRLAGGGATDTQYF. Together with reference TRBV13 and TRBJ2-3, the CDR3 gives the full variable domain: AAGVIQSPRHLIKEKRETATLKCYPIPRHDTVYWYQQGPGQDPQFLISFYEKMQSDKGSIPDRFSAQQFSDYHSELNMSSLELGDSALYFCASSLGRGRLAGGGATDTQYFGPGTRLTVL.

This sequence joins TRBV10-1 and TRBJ2-1; D remains ambiguous. The ends were cut back, 3 bases at V and 8 bases at J, with 5 bases in the middle. Germline loops: CDR1 WNHNN, CDR2 SYGVQD (reference sequence). CDR3 length: 11 residues. The CDR3 spells CASSDSDEQFF. In DNA form, the CDR3 reads TGCGCCAGCAGTGACTCGGATGAGCAGTTCTTC.

J is TRBJ2-7 and V is TRBV10-1; D perhaps matches TRBD1 (5 bases). Germline V gene lookup returns CDR1 WNHNN and CDR2 SYGVQD (reference sequence). V lost 3 bases and J lost 3, with 12 bases in between. The CDR3 contains 14 residues. The CDR3 DNA sequence: TGCGCCAGCAGTGATGCAGGGCCAAACTACGAGCAGTACTTC. Encoded protein: CASSDAGPNYEQYF.

The rearrangement joins TRBV29-1 to TRBJ1-2; a weak D match, TRBD1 (5 bases). The V end lost 3 bases, the J end lost 3 bases, and 8 bases lay between the germline ends. This CDR3 region has 12 residues. Germline V CDR1 and CDR2: SQVTM, ANQGSEA. CDR3 bases: TGCAGCGTTGATCGGGGGGACTATGGCTACACCTTC. It yields the protein CSVDRGDYGYTF. Complete variable domain (other parts from reference TRBV29-1 and TRBJ1-2): SAVISQKPSRDICQRGTSLTIQCQVDSQVTMMFWYRQQPGQSLTLIATANQGSEATYESGFVIDKFPISRPNLTFSTLTVSNMSPEDSSIYLCSVDRGDYGYTFGSGTRLTVV.

The J gene is TRBJ1-2, the V gene TRBV7-9, with TRBD1 identical over 11 bases. This CDR3 spans 14 amino acids. CDR1 is SEHNR and CDR2 is FQNEAQ in the germline V gene (reference sequence). Unmatched junction bases numbered 5, after V lost 5 bases and J lost 6 bases. CDR3 loop: CASSDRTGGDGYTF. CDR3 DNA sequence: TGTGCCAGCAGCGATCGGACAGGGGGCGATGGCTACACCTTC.

J is TRBJ1-1 and V is TRBV7-3; D might be TRBD1 (5 bases). CDR1 and CDR2 (germline): SGHTA, FQGTGA. The germline V and J ends were trimmed by 5 bases and 1 base, with 14 bases remaining between them. The CDR3 runs 15 residues. The CDR3 loop reads CASSPNGGRNTEAFF. The CDR3 nucleotides read TGTGCCAGCAGCCCAAATGGGGGGAGGAACACTGAAGCTTTCTTT. Variable domain in full (rest from reference TRBV7-3 and TRBJ1-1): GAGVSQTPSNKVTEKGKYVELRCDPISGHTALYWYRQSLGQGPEFLIYFQGTGAADDSGLPNDRFFAVRPEGSVSTLKIQRTERGDSAVYLCASSPNGGRNTEAFFGQGTRLTVV.

CDR3 in amino acids: CASRHTRGSEAFF. In DNA form, the CDR3 reads TGTGCCAGCAGACACACTAGGGGGAGTGAAGCTTTCTTT. The chain carries TRBV6-5 and TRBJ1-1; a possible D gene is TRBD1 (6 bases). Germline lookup yields CDR1 MNHEY and CDR2 SVGAGI. The ends were cut back, 6 bases at V and 7 bases at J, with 15 bases in the middle. CDR3 length: 13 residues.

This clone was recorded a few times. The J gene is TRBJ2-7, the V gene TRBV5-1; no clear D. The CDR3 totals 12 residues. Germline V lookup: CDR1 SGHRS, CDR2 YFSETQ. Between the trimmed V and J ends, which lost 4 bases and 5 bases, there was a span of 10 bases. The CDR3 loop is CASSRSPNEQYF. The DNA of the CDR3 is TGCGCCAGCAGCCGGTCGCCAAACGAGCAGTACTTC.

This clone was recorded once. The V gene is TRBV2, the J gene TRBJ2-7, with D possibly TRBD1 on 5 matching bases. Germline loops: CDR1 SNHLY, CDR2 FYNNEI. The length of the CDR3 is 13 residues. Trimming left V 8 bases short and J 1 base short, with 12 bases between. CDR3 loop: CASLAQGSYEQYF. The CDR3 DNA is TGTGCCAGCTTAGCTCAGGGTTCCTACGAGCAGTACTTC.

The chain joins TRBV7-6 to TRBJ2-2, with 9 bases lining up with TRBD1. Looked up from germline, CDR1 is SGHVS and CDR2 is FNYEAQ. The CDR3 runs 16 residues. The V and J ends lost 3 bases and 6 bases, in that order; junction bases with no gene match: 8. The CDR3 coding sequence is TGTGCCAGCAGCTTGGGCAGGGACAGGGTCGCCGGGGAGCTGTTTTTT. Protein sequence: CASSLGRDRVAGELFF.